This T cell receptor beta chain was identified in a study of CD8 T cells in Susac syndrome. The CDR3 loop spans 11 amino acids. Germline V CDR1 and CDR2: LNHDA, SQIVND (reference sequence). Trimming left V 5 bases short and J 4 bases short, with 4 bases between. A quantity of about 0.45 to 1 ug RNA underwent reverse transcription using random hexamers. Amplification of TCR beta CDR3 spanned 54 Vbeta and 13 Jbeta via immunoSEQ multiplex PCR. TCRdb independently ran MiXCR on the immunoSEQ multiplex PCR reads; one entry per CDR3 protein. The sample records under 200,000 distinct CDR3 sequences, over 75% being singletons.

The receptor was derived from a human donor with Susac syndrome. The sequencing sample was made of CD4+ T cells from PBMCs. The chain employs TRBV19 and TRBJ2-3; D ambiguous. CDR3 in amino acids: CASSEADTQYF. CDR3 sequence (DNA): TGTGCCAGTAGTGAGGCAGATACGCAGTATTTT.